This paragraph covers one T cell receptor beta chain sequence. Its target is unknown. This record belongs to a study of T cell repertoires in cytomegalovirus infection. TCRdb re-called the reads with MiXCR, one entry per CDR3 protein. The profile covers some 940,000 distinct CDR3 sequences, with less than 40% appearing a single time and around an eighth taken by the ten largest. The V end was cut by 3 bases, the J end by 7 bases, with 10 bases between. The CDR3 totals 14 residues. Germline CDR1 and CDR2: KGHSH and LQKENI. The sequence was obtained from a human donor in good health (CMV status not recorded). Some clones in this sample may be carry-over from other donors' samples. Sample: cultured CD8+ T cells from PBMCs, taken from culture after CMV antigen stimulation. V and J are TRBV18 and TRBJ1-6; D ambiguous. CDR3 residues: CASSPGSGNSPLHF. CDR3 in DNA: TGTGCCAGCTCACCCGGAAGTGGGAATTCACCCCTCCACTTT. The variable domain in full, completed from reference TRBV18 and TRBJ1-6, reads NAGVMQNPRHLVRRRGQEARLRCSPMKGHSHVYWYRQLPEEGLKFMVYLQKENIIDESGMPKERFSAEFPKEGPSILRIQQVVRGDSAAYFCASSPGSGNSPLHFGNGTRLTVT.